Listed below are T cell receptor beta chains from one sample, sequenced in a study of glioma-infiltrating T cells after dendritic cell vaccination. The protocol was immunoSEQ multiplex PCR, while the TCRdb copy is restricted to in-frame clones and leaves out a portion. This table holds about 36,000 clones, around four fifths found once. Sequences were derived from blood, sampled before dendritic cell vaccination. Receptors were obtained from a human donor with glioblastoma. Both conserved end residues are part of each CDR3. Fields, in order: clone size, J gene, D gene, CDR3 length, V gene, CDR3 protein, CDR3 DNA. D genes are given only for firm matches. Expanded clones get a size class; other rows say once, few or many, or leave the size out.

abundance: -; j_gene: TRBJ2-5; d_gene: TRBD2; len: 17; v_gene: TRBV4-2; CDR3aa: CASSPTPAGSLEETQYF; CDR3nt: TGTGCCAGCAGCCCTACACCAGCGGGGTCTCTTGAAGAGACCCAGTACTTC
abundance: -; j_gene: TRBJ1-2; d_gene: -; len: 14; v_gene: TRBV5-1; CDR3aa: CASSLALTDYGYTF; CDR3nt: TGCGCCAGCAGCTTGGCGCTGACAGATTATGGCTACACCTTC
abundance: -; j_gene: TRBJ1-5; d_gene: -; len: 13; v_gene: TRBV27; CDR3aa: CASSLQGPWPQHF; CDR3nt: TGTGCCAGCAGTTTACAGGGGCCATGGCCCCAGCATTTT
abundance: -; j_gene: TRBJ1-1; d_gene: -; len: 15; v_gene: TRBV9; CDR3aa: CASSASRGSDTEAFF; CDR3nt: TGTGCCAGCAGCGCCAGCAGGGGAAGCGACACTGAAGCTTTCTTT
abundance: -; j_gene: TRBJ1-1; d_gene: -; len: 12; v_gene: TRBV7-9; CDR3aa: CASSPGAWEAFF; CDR3nt: TGTGCCAGCAGTCCAGGGGCCTGGGAAGCTTTCTTT
abundance: -; j_gene: TRBJ2-1; d_gene: TRBD2; len: 20; v_gene: TRBV4-3; CDR3aa: CASSQEGEGTSGGAINEQFF; CDR3nt: TGCGCCAGCAGCCAAGAAGGGGAAGGGACTAGCGGGGGGGCCATCAATGAGCAGTTCTTC
abundance: -; j_gene: TRBJ2-7; d_gene: TRBD1; len: 14; v_gene: TRBV9; CDR3aa: CASSVGDRGPEQYF; CDR3nt: TGTGCCAGCAGCGTAGGGGACAGGGGGCCCGAGCAGTACTTC
abundance: -; j_gene: TRBJ2-2; d_gene: TRBD1; len: 15; v_gene: TRBV5-1; CDR3aa: CASSLRTGDTGELFF; CDR3nt: TGCGCCAGCAGCCTTCGGACAGGGGACACCGGGGAGCTGTTTTTT
abundance: -; j_gene: TRBJ1-2; d_gene: TRBD1; len: 14; v_gene: TRBV9; CDR3aa: CASSEPRTGAGYTF; CDR3nt: TGTGCCAGCAGCGAACCTCGGACAGGGGCTGGCTACACCTTC
abundance: -; j_gene: TRBJ1-2; d_gene: TRBD1; len: 17; v_gene: TRBV9; CDR3aa: CASSAHAGTGMTYGYTF; CDR3nt: TGTGCCAGCAGCGCACACGCCGGGACAGGGATGACCTATGGCTACACCTTC
abundance: -; j_gene: TRBJ1-5; d_gene: -; len: 13; v_gene: TRBV30; CDR3aa: CAWSEDRLQPQHF; CDR3nt: TGTGCCTGGAGTGAGGACAGACTTCAGCCCCAGCATTTT
abundance: -; j_gene: TRBJ2-5; d_gene: -; len: 11; v_gene: TRBV29-1; CDR3aa: CSKGVGETQYF; CDR3nt: TGCAGCAAAGGGGTCGGGGAGACCCAGTACTTC
abundance: -; j_gene: TRBJ1-4; d_gene: -; len: 13; v_gene: TRBV18; CDR3aa: CASSPGQGEKLFF; CDR3nt: TGTGCCAGCTCACCCGGTCAGGGTGAAAAACTGTTTTTT
abundance: few; j_gene: TRBJ2-3; d_gene: TRBD1; len: 15; v_gene: TRBV5-4; CDR3aa: CASSLDRGLTDTQYF; CDR3nt: TGTGCCAGCAGCTTGGACAGGGGGCTCACAGATACGCAGTATTTT
abundance: -; j_gene: TRBJ2-1; d_gene: -; len: 13; v_gene: TRBV5-4; CDR3aa: CASSLPNGQGQFF; CDR3nt: TGTGCCAGCAGCCTCCCGAATGGCCAGGGGCAGTTCTTC
abundance: -; j_gene: TRBJ1-5; d_gene: -; len: 13; v_gene: TRBV6-1; CDR3aa: CASVGQSNQPQHF; CDR3nt: TGTGCCAGCGTTGGACAGAGCAATCAGCCCCAGCATTTT
abundance: few; j_gene: TRBJ2-5; d_gene: TRBD2; len: 15; v_gene: TRBV5-5; CDR3aa: CASSRNTGLGETQYF; CDR3nt: TGTGCCAGCAGCCGTAACACGGGACTAGGTGAGACCCAGTACTTC
abundance: -; j_gene: TRBJ2-2; d_gene: -; len: 13; v_gene: TRBV6-6; CDR3aa: CASLGGWTGELFF; CDR3nt: TGTGCCAGCCTGGGGGGATGGACCGGGGAGCTGTTTTTT
abundance: -; j_gene: TRBJ2-7; d_gene: -; len: 13; v_gene: TRBV5-1; CDR3aa: CASSLEYRSEQYF; CDR3nt: TGCGCCAGCAGCTTGGAGTACAGATCAGAGCAGTACTTC
abundance: -; j_gene: TRBJ1-1; d_gene: -; len: 14; v_gene: TRBV29-1; CDR3aa: CSVEGRVGDTEAFF; CDR3nt: TGCAGCGTTGAGGGCAGGGTTGGGGACACTGAAGCTTTCTTT
abundance: -; j_gene: TRBJ1-1; d_gene: -; len: 11; v_gene: TRBV28; CDR3aa: CAASRGIGAFF; CDR3nt: TGTGCGGCCTCCCGAGGTATCGGGGCTTTCTTT
abundance: -; j_gene: TRBJ2-7; d_gene: TRBD1; len: 16; v_gene: TRBV4-1; CDR3aa: CASSQDGTGGTYEQYF; CDR3nt: TGCGCCAGCAGCCAAGACGGAACAGGGGGCACCTACGAGCAGTACTTC
abundance: few; j_gene: TRBJ2-3; d_gene: -; len: 13; v_gene: TRBV19; CDR3aa: CASRWGVGDTQYF; CDR3nt: TGTGCCAGTAGGTGGGGGGTCGGAGATACGCAGTATTTT
abundance: medium-sized; j_gene: TRBJ1-4; d_gene: -; len: 13; v_gene: TRBV9; CDR3aa: CASSARIGEKLFF; CDR3nt: TGTGCCAGCAGCGCACGAATCGGGGAAAAACTGTTTTTT
abundance: -; j_gene: TRBJ2-5; d_gene: TRBD2; len: 16; v_gene: TRBV28; CDR3aa: CASRSPTSGGQETQYF; CDR3nt: TGTGCCAGCAGGTCACCAACTAGCGGGGGACAAGAGACCCAGTACTTC
abundance: -; j_gene: TRBJ2-7; d_gene: TRBD1; len: 13; v_gene: TRBV10-3; CDR3aa: CAISGQGAYEQYF; CDR3nt: TGTGCCATCAGCGGACAGGGGGCTTACGAGCAGTACTTC
abundance: -; j_gene: TRBJ1-5; d_gene: TRBD1; len: 18; v_gene: TRBV28; CDR3aa: CASSLLKGQGRSSQPQHF; CDR3nt: TGTGCCAGCAGTTTATTAAAAGGACAGGGCAGGTCTAGTCAGCCCCAGCATTTT
abundance: -; j_gene: TRBJ1-1; d_gene: TRBD1; len: 15; v_gene: TRBV5-1; CDR3aa: CASSLNTGGTTEAFF; CDR3nt: TGCGCCAGCAGCTTAAACACAGGGGGCACCACTGAAGCTTTCTTT
abundance: once; j_gene: TRBJ2-1; d_gene: -; len: 15; v_gene: TRBV4-1; CDR3aa: CASSQTGESYNEQFF; CDR3nt: TGCGCCAGCAGCCAGACAGGTGAATCCTACAATGAGCAGTTCTTC
abundance: -; j_gene: TRBJ2-7; d_gene: -; len: 15; v_gene: TRBV2; CDR3aa: CASSFQRGAMGEQYF; CDR3nt: TGTGCCAGCAGTTTTCAACGGGGGGCCATGGGGGAGCAGTACTTC
abundance: -; j_gene: TRBJ2-6; d_gene: TRBD1; len: 17; v_gene: TRBV11-3; CDR3aa: CASSLGTGSSGANVLTF; CDR3nt: TGTGCCAGCAGCTTAGGGACAGGGAGCTCTGGGGCCAACGTCCTGACTTTC
abundance: few; j_gene: TRBJ1-2; d_gene: -; len: 13; v_gene: TRBV19; CDR3aa: CASTGYPKYGYTF; CDR3nt: TGTGCCAGTACCGGGTACCCGAAGTATGGCTACACCTTC
abundance: -; j_gene: TRBJ2-1; d_gene: -; len: 12; v_gene: TRBV29-1; CDR3aa: CSVNVAGPGEFF; CDR3nt: TGCAGCGTCAATGTGGCGGGTCCAGGAGAGTTCTTC
abundance: -; j_gene: TRBJ2-7; d_gene: TRBD2; len: 17; v_gene: TRBV5-4; CDR3aa: CASSLGGLAAPSYEQYF; CDR3nt: TGTGCCAGCAGCTTGGGAGGACTAGCGGCACCCTCCTACGAGCAGTACTTC
abundance: -; j_gene: TRBJ2-3; d_gene: TRBD2; len: 15; v_gene: TRBV5-1; CDR3aa: CASRSGLAGADTQYF; CDR3nt: TGCGCCAGCAGATCCGGACTAGCGGGGGCAGATACGCAGTATTTT
abundance: -; j_gene: TRBJ1-6; d_gene: -; len: 16; v_gene: TRBV5-1; CDR3aa: CASRSDSSFYNSPLHF; CDR3nt: TGCGCCAGCAGATCCGACAGTAGTTTCTATAATTCACCCCTCCACTTT
abundance: -; j_gene: TRBJ1-1; d_gene: TRBD1; len: 15; v_gene: TRBV25-1; CDR3aa: CASSLQGTFNTEAFF; CDR3nt: TGTGCCAGCAGCCTACAGGGGACTTTTAACACTGAAGCTTTCTTT